The 14 T cell receptor beta chains below come from one sample, sequenced in a study of blood T cells in healthy people across ages. Then a second PCR, running roughly 7 to 11 cycles, was carried out with a sample-barcoded 5' primer and a J-beta primer mix. TCRdb analysed the 5' RACE reads with MiXCR anew, one entry per CDR3 protein. The sample has 1.5 million to 2 million distinct CDR3 sequences; around 35% are singletons. The sequencing input was blood. The receptors were sampled from a woman aged 25 to 45 in good health.

V gene TRBV9 combines with J gene TRBJ1-1, with TRBD1 as a possible D gene (5 bases). Trimming removed 4 bases at V and 9 bases at J, with 16 bases between. The CDR3 contains 13 residues. Looked up from germline, CDR1 is SGDLS and CDR2 is YYNGEE. The CDR3 DNA reads as TGTGCCAGCAGCTCCGGGGTAGGACACAAAGCTTTCTTT. Its protein is CASSSGVGHKAFF.

The chain has TRBV6-1 and TRBJ1-1; D remains ambiguous. The V gene lost 2 bases and the J gene lost 0 bases, with 13 bases spanning the gap. The germline gives CDR1 MNHNS, CDR2 SASEGT. The CDR3 consists of 16 residues. In nucleotides, the CDR3 is TGTGCCAGCAGTGAAAAACCCAGGAACATGAACACTGAAGCTTTCTTT. Protein sequence: CASSEKPRNMNTEAFF.

Of note for this clonotype: This may come from a read error, since a much larger clone is one base off. J is TRBJ2-7 and V is TRBV4-1; 7 bases are shared with TRBD2. The CDR3 runs to 16 residues. The germline gives CDR1 MGHRA, CDR2 YSYEKL. The CDR3 nucleotides read TGCGCCAGCGGCCAAGTACGGGAGGCCCCGCTGGGGGAGCAGTACTTC. Translation: CASGQVREAPLGEQYF.

This chain uses TRBV2 with TRBJ2-5; D is perhaps TRBD1 (5 bases). Trimming removed 6 bases at V and 5 bases at J, with 10 bases between. The germline CDR1 and CDR2 sequences are SNHLY and FYNNEI. The CDR3 totals 12 residues. The CDR3 reads CASRDNGETQYF. CDR3 in DNA: TGTGCCAGCAGGGACAACGGGGAGACCCAGTACTTC.

In its sample, this clonotype was seen a few times. This sequence joins TRBV3-1 and TRBJ2-1; 9 positions match TRBD2. The CDR3 is 17 residues long. The germline V gene encodes CDR1 LGHDT and CDR2 YNNKEL (reference sequence). J gave up 8 bases and V 1 base, and 12 bases lay outside the gene matches. The CDR3 is CASSQGPSSGRPYEQFF. In DNA, the CDR3 is TGTGCCAGCAGCCAAGGCCCCTCAAGCGGGAGGCCCTATGAGCAGTTCTTC.

The chain joins TRBV29-1 to TRBJ2-2; D possibly corresponds to TRBD1 (7 bases). The germline V and J ends were trimmed by 7 bases and 0 bases, with 18 bases remaining between them. CDR3 length: 16 residues. Germline CDR1 SQVTM, CDR2 ANQGSEA. CDR3 amino acids: CSAAEGANPNTGELFF. CDR3 sequence (DNA): TGCAGCGCCGCGGAGGGGGCGAATCCGAACACCGGGGAGCTGTTTTTT.

This rearrangement joins TRBV27 to TRBJ2-2; no firm D call. V lost 5 bases to trimming and J lost 3 bases, with 7 bases between them. Per germline, CDR1 MNHEY and CDR2 SMNVEV (reference sequence). The CDR3 runs to 13 residues. CDR3 amino acids: CASSPSYTGELFF. In DNA form, the CDR3 reads TGTGCCAGCAGTCCCAGTTACACCGGGGAGCTGTTTTTT.

V and J are TRBV19 and TRBJ2-5, with D possibly being TRBD1 (6 bases). Germline V gives CDR1 LNHDA, CDR2 SQIVND (reference sequence). The CDR3 is 15 amino acids. Trimming shortened V by 2 bases and J by 2 bases, and 12 bases separated the two germline ends. The CDR3 sequence is CASSILSGTQETQYF. CDR3 bases: TGTGCCAGTAGTATATTATCGGGGACACAAGAGACCCAGTACTTC.

This sequence joins TRBV5-1 and TRBJ1-2, with 7 bases that match TRBD1. Losses at the gene ends were 3 bases for V and 4 bases for J; bases not matched to a gene: 12. Germline CDR1 reads SGHRS; CDR2 reads YFSETQ. This CDR3 contains 16 residues. The CDR3 here is CASSSPTGNIGYGYTF. For the CDR3, the DNA is TGCGCCAGCAGCTCTCCGACAGGGAATATTGGCTATGGCTACACCTTC.

This clonotype occurred a few times. The chain combines TRBV20-1 with TRBJ2-2, with D possibly TRBD2 on 5 matching bases. The V and J ends lost 7 bases and 5 bases respectively, with 11 bases between them. The CDR3 is made up of 12 amino acids. Germline V gene data show CDR1 as DFQATT and CDR2 as SNEGSKA (reference sequence). CDR3 DNA: TGCAGTGTTGGAGGCGGGACCGGGGAGCTGTTTTTT. The encoded protein is CSVGGGTGELFF.

This clonotype was seen a few times. CDR3 protein: CASSLGLAGGLSEQFF. The CDR3 nucleotides are TGCGCCAGCAGCCTCGGACTAGCGGGGGGGTTGAGTGAGCAGTTCTTC. The chain combines TRBV5-1 with TRBJ2-1; 15 bases line up with TRBD2. Germline CDR1 and CDR2: SGHRS and YFSETQ. The CDR3 is 16 amino acids. J was trimmed by 9 bases and V by 4 bases; bases with no gene match: 8.

The CDR3 DNA reads as TGTGCCAGCAGTGAAGCCATGGGGGACGGTGAAAAACTGTTTTTT. Protein sequence: CASSEAMGDGEKLFF. This chain uses TRBV2 with TRBJ1-4; D possibly corresponds to TRBD1 (5 bases). The CDR3 sequence is 15 residues long. The ends were cut back, 0 bases at V and 7 bases at J, with 12 bases in the middle. CDR1 and CDR2 from the germline V gene are SNHLY and FYNNEI. Variable domain in full (rest from reference TRBV2 and TRBJ1-4): EPEVTQTPSHQVTQMGQEVILRCVPISNHLYFYWYRQILGQKVEFLVSFYNNEISEKSEIFDDQFSVERPDGSNFTLKIRSTKLEDSAMYFCASSEAMGDGEKLFFGSGTQLSVL.

This clonotype was observed a few times. This chain joins TRBV27 and TRBJ1-1; no firm D call. Germline V gives CDR1 MNHEY, CDR2 SMNVEV (reference sequence). Deletions cut 0 bases from V and 0 bases from J, with 8 bases between. CDR3 length: 15 amino acids. The CDR3 bases are TGTGCCAGCAGTTTATCGAAGACTGTGAACACTGAAGCTTTCTTT. It codes for CASSLSKTVNTEAFF.

The chain links TRBV29-1 to TRBJ2-6; the match to TRBD1 covers 7 bases. V was clipped by 6 bases and J by 2 bases; unmatched bases: 4. Germline V CDR1 and CDR2: SQVTM, ANQGSEA. CDR3 size: 14 residues. Here the CDR3 reads CSVDDRAGANVLTF. DNA of the CDR3: TGCAGCGTCGACGACAGGGCTGGGGCCAACGTCCTGACTTTC.